The 26 T cell receptor beta chains given below trace back to one sample, sequenced in a study of early T cells in non-severe SARS-CoV-2 infection. TCRdb re-called the 5' RACE reads with MiXCR, one entry per CDR3 protein. The table shows 85,000 to 95,000 distinct CDR3 sequences, with roughly 17% occurring only once. The sample was whole blood, taken at baseline. These TCRs come from an adult who was a healthcare worker with PCR-confirmed SARS-CoV-2 infection or an uninfected control (not recorded which).

This clonotype was counted only a few times. The chain recombines TRBV28 with TRBJ2-7, with 8 bases identical to TRBD1. CDR1 MDHEN and CDR2 SYDVKM come from the germline V gene. The CDR3 consists of 15 residues. V trimming: 3 bases; J trimming: 3 bases; junction bases outside the gene matches: 7. The CDR3 DNA reads as TGTGCCAGCAGTTTTCAGGGGGCGAAGTACTACGAGCAGTACTTC. As protein: CASSFQGAKYYEQYF.

V and J are TRBV2 and TRBJ2-7; 12 positions match TRBD2. The CDR3 runs to 15 residues. Germline V gene data show CDR1 as SNHLY and CDR2 as FYNNEI. The J segment lost 1 base and the V segment lost 6 bases, leaving 4 bases of the junction unmatched. The CDR3 protein is CASSKTSGSSYEQYF. CDR3 sequence (DNA): TGTGCCAGCAGCAAGACTAGCGGGAGTTCCTACGAGCAGTACTTC.

This clonotype was counted only a few times. The chain links TRBV12-3 or TRBV12-4 to TRBJ2-7, with D possibly being TRBD1 (6 bases). CDR3 size: 19 residues. Trimming cost V 5 bases and J 3 bases, with 29 bases left between them. The CDR3: CASSRWTAPGREPRYEQYF. CDR3 DNA: TGTGCCAGCAGTCGATGGACAGCCCCAGGCCGAGAACCCCGCTACGAGCAGTACTTC.

This clonotype was counted ten times or more. The chain joins TRBV28 to TRBJ2-4; tentative D call: TRBD2 (6 bases). CDR1 MDHEN and CDR2 SYDVKM come from the germline V gene. The CDR3 length is 11 residues. Trimming shortened V by 10 bases and J by 9 bases, and 13 bases separated the two germline ends. The CDR3 reads CATRGTSIQYF. The CDR3 DNA follows: TGTGCCACCCGGGGGACGAGCATTCAGTACTTC.

This clonotype was observed a few times. The chain links TRBV27 to TRBJ2-7; D might be TRBD2 (6 bases). Trimming stripped 8 bases from V and 2 bases from J, with 22 bases between. CDR3 length: 16 residues. Germline assignment: CDR1 MNHEY and CDR2 SMNVEV (reference sequence). CDR3 in DNA: TGTGCCAGCCGTTCCTTAGGGGCGCGGGACCCCTACGAGCAGTACTTC. It codes for CASRSLGARDPYEQYF.

This chain connects TRBV20-1 to TRBJ1-1; D is possibly TRBD1 (6 bases). The V end was cut by 3 bases, the J end by 11 bases, with 25 bases between. The CDR3 consists of 15 residues. Germline loops: CDR1 DFQATT, CDR2 SNEGSKA (reference sequence). The CDR3: CSASISATGTSVAFF. The CDR3 coding sequence is TGCAGTGCTAGTATCTCGGCGACCGGGACATCGGTTGCTTTCTTT.

CDR3 nucleotides: TGTGCCAGCTCAAACAGGGGCTACGAGCAGTACTTC. It specifies CASSNRGYEQYF. The rearrangement uses TRBV18 and TRBJ2-7; 7 positions match TRBD1. The germline CDR1 and CDR2 sequences are KGHSH and LQKENI. The J segment lost 3 bases and the V segment lost 5 bases, leaving 1 base of the junction unmatched. The length of the CDR3 is 12 residues.

This clonotype has a handful of counts. The V and J genes are TRBV12-3 or TRBV12-4 and TRBJ1-1; D possibly corresponds to TRBD1 (5 bases). The CDR3 extends over 12 amino acids. V dropped 2 bases and J dropped 5 bases, with 6 bases sitting between them. The CDR3 sequence is CASSLWGTEAFF. The DNA for the CDR3 is TGTGCCAGCAGTTTATGGGGGACTGAAGCTTTCTTT.

The V call is TRBV14, the J call TRBJ1-1; D remains ambiguous. The CDR3 extends over 14 amino acids. Trimming took 1 base from V and 4 from J, leaving 10 bases between them. In germline, CDR1 is SGHDN, CDR2 FVKESK. DNA for the CDR3: TGTGCCAGCAGCCAAGCAGTGGATGGCACTGAAGCTTTCTTT. It is translated as CASSQAVDGTEAFF. The variable domain in full, completed from reference TRBV14 and TRBJ1-1, reads EAGVTQFPSHSVIEKGQTVTLRCDPISGHDNLYWYRRVMGKEIKFLLHFVKESKQDESGMPNNRFLAERTGGTYSTLKVQPAELEDSGVYFCASSQAVDGTEAFFGQGTRLTVV.

This clonotype was recorded many times. The chain has TRBV12-3 or TRBV12-4 and TRBJ2-1; the D is unclear. The CDR3 has 11 residues. Deletions cut 7 bases from V and 7 bases from J, with 8 bases between. The CDR3 loop is CASTIGNEQFF. The CDR3, as DNA: TGTGCCAGCACCATTGGTAATGAGCAGTTCTTC.

The CDR3 nucleotides are TGCAGTGCTAGAGACAGGTTAGACCCCTACGAGCAGTACTTC. Protein sequence: CSARDRLDPYEQYF. V and J are TRBV20-1 and TRBJ2-7; no clear D gene. CDR1 is DFQATT and CDR2 is SNEGSKA in the germline V gene (reference sequence). The CDR3 is made up of 14 amino acids. Trimming took 0 bases from V and 2 from J, leaving 11 bases between them.

This clonotype was recorded many times. The genes are TRBV28 and TRBJ2-7, with no clear D. This CDR3 is built from 14 residues. Trimming shortened V by 5 bases and J by 4 bases, and 15 bases separated the two germline ends. Germline assignment: CDR1 MDHEN and CDR2 SYDVKM. The CDR3 nucleotides read TGTGCCAGCAGTCCTGACTGGAGAGGATACGAGCAGTACTTC. This translates into CASSPDWRGYEQYF.

This clonotype appeared a few times. CDR3 bases: TGTGCCAGCGGACGATACAGGGGGCGAAACCAGCCCCAGCATTTT. Its translation: CASGRYRGRNQPQHF. The chain is built from TRBV27 and TRBJ1-5, with TRBD1 identical over 9 bases. CDR1 is MNHEY, CDR2 SMNVEV, per germline (reference sequence). This CDR3 comprises 15 residues. V was clipped by 8 bases and J by 7 bases; unmatched bases: 12.

This clonotype was detected a few times. The V gene is TRBV5-1, the J gene TRBJ1-1; D is uncertain. V lost 2 bases, J lost 2 bases, and 13 bases lay in between. The germline V gene encodes CDR1 SGHRS and CDR2 YFSETQ. The CDR3 runs to 15 residues. The CDR3 here is CASSFYSAGNTEAFF. The DNA for the CDR3 is TGCGCCAGCAGCTTTTACAGTGCTGGTAACACTGAAGCTTTCTTT.

The rearrangement joins TRBV20-1 to TRBJ2-1; weak D call: TRBD2 (6 bases). The CDR3 extends over 15 amino acids. V was clipped by 0 bases and J by 4 bases, with 13 bases between them. In germline, CDR1 is DFQATT, CDR2 SNEGSKA (reference sequence). CDR3 in amino acids: CSARDQSGTYNEQFF. The CDR3 DNA reads TGCAGTGCTAGAGATCAGTCGGGGACTTACAATGAGCAGTTCTTC.

The rearrangement links TRBV30 to TRBJ2-7; 8 bases fit TRBD2. CDR1 and CDR2 from the germline V gene are GTSNPN and SVGIG (reference sequence). The CDR3 sequence is 13 residues long. V was clipped by 2 bases and J by 4 bases; unmatched bases: 4. The DNA of the CDR3 is TGTGCCTGGAGTTTGAGCGGGAGATACGAGCAGTACTTC. Translated: CAWSLSGRYEQYF.

This clonotype has at least ten counts. The rearrangement joins TRBV5-4 to TRBJ2-7, with unresolved D. CDR1 is SGHNT, CDR2 YYREEE, per germline (reference sequence). The CDR3 loop spans 15 amino acids. Deletions cut 1 base from V and 2 bases from J, with 13 bases between. CDR3 nucleotide sequence: TGTGCCAGCAGCTTGATCATCAGAGGCACCTACGAGCAGTACTTC. Amino acid sequence: CASSLIIRGTYEQYF.

The V gene is TRBV20-1, the J gene TRBJ2-3, with 9 bases aligning to TRBD2. Germline V gene sequence: CDR1 DFQATT, CDR2 SNEGSKA (reference sequence). V shed 0 bases and J 0 bases; nucleotides not matched to a gene: 7. This CDR3 spans 17 amino acids. In DNA form, the CDR3 reads TGCAGTGCTAGAGATCGGAGCGGGAGGCGTAGCACAGATACGCAGTATTTT. It translates to CSARDRSGRRSTDTQYF.

This clonotype has just a few counts. The V and J genes are TRBV28 and TRBJ2-1; 8 positions agree with TRBD2. Germline V lookup: CDR1 MDHEN, CDR2 SYDVKM. V shed 6 bases and J 1 base; nucleotides not matched to a gene: 5. The CDR3 has 15 amino acids. Here the CDR3 reads CASSGGGISYNEQFF. CDR3 DNA sequence: TGTGCCAGCAGCGGGGGGGGAATTTCCTACAATGAGCAGTTCTTC.

The chain has TRBV11-2 and TRBJ2-5; no reliable D call. Germline values: CDR1 SGHAT, CDR2 FQNNGV. V was pared by 4 bases and J by 5 bases, with 11 bases between. The CDR3 is 13 residues long. Here the CDR3 DNA reads TGTGCCAGCAGCTCCGTAACAAGGGAGACCCAGTACTTC. Amino acid sequence: CASSSVTRETQYF.

This clonotype was observed many times. V and J are TRBV6-5 and TRBJ1-3; no clear D gene. The length of the CDR3 is 13 residues. Trimming removed 7 bases at V and 6 bases at J, with 13 bases between. Germline V gene data show CDR1 as MNHEY and CDR2 as SVGAGI. The CDR3, as DNA: TGTGCCAGCACTACGCTTGCAGAAAACACCATATATTTT. Translation gives CASTTLAENTIYF.

This clonotype came up once. The chain carries TRBV7-8 and TRBJ1-4; 9 bases are shared with TRBD1. V was pared by 5 bases and J by 6 bases, with 7 bases of the junction left unmatched. This CDR3 region has 15 residues. Germline V gene lookup returns CDR1 SGHVS and CDR2 FQNEAQ. The DNA for the CDR3 is TGTGCCAGCAGCACCACAGGGGGCGCTTATGAAAAACTGTTTTTT. The encoded protein is CASSTTGGAYEKLFF.

This clonotype was seen a few times. The V call is TRBV14, the J call TRBJ2-7; a possible D gene is TRBD2 (6 bases). The V and J ends lost 1 base and 2 bases respectively, with 12 bases between them. CDR1 is SGHDN, CDR2 FVKESK, per germline. This CDR3 contains 15 residues. Here the CDR3 reads CASSQVWRGTYEQYF. CDR3 nucleotide sequence: TGTGCCAGCAGCCAAGTTTGGCGGGGTACCTACGAGCAGTACTTC.

Of note for this clonotype: One junction end does not reproduce the germline sequence, and a read error may be involved. The chain recombines TRBV27 with TRBJ2-1; tentatively, D is TRBD2 (6 bases). CDR1 MNHEY and CDR2 SMNVEV come from the germline V gene (reference sequence). The CDR3 length is 15 residues. In DNA form, the CDR3 reads TGTGCCAGCCGTTTGCGGGACGAATCCTACAATGAGCAGTTCTTC. Translation gives CASRLRDESYNEQFF.

The chain combines TRBV20-1 with TRBJ2-2, with TRBD1 as a possible D gene (6 bases). V lost 5 bases and J 0 bases, leaving 10 bases between the germline ends. The germline V gene encodes CDR1 DFQATT and CDR2 SNEGSKA (reference sequence). The CDR3 spans 14 residues. CDR3 bases: TGCAGTGCTGCGACAGGTTCGAACACCGGGGAGCTGTTTTTT. Translation gives CSAATGSNTGELFF.

The chain carries TRBV12-3 or TRBV12-4 and TRBJ2-2, with 8 bases lining up with TRBD2. Germline trimming cut 5 bases from V and 4 bases from J; bases unmatched to any gene: 6. This CDR3 has 15 amino acids. The CDR3 DNA follows: TGTGCCAGCAGTCCCGGACTAGCCTCCACCGGGGAGCTGTTTTTT. Its protein product is CASSPGLASTGELFF.